The next 18 T cell receptor beta chains were all read from a single sample in a study of T cells after yellow fever vaccination. TCRdb re-derived calls from the 5' RACE reads in MiXCR, one entry per CDR3 protein. The table shows 42,000 or so distinct CDR3 sequences, with roughly 6.4% occurring only once. The sample was CD8+ T cells not binding an NS4B(214-222) dextramer, sorted from PBMCs, taken 45 days after the yellow fever booster vaccination. The receptors shown here come from a man between 25 and 39 years old who received the YFV17D yellow fever vaccine.

This clonotype was observed a handful of times. V and J are TRBV12-3 or TRBV12-4 and TRBJ2-3; D remains ambiguous. Trimming shortened V by 3 bases and J by 4 bases, and 8 bases separated the two germline ends. The CDR3 is made up of 13 amino acids. CDR3 sequence (DNA): TGTGCCAGCAGTTTTCTAGTATCAGATACGCAGTATTTT. Translation gives CASSFLVSDTQYF.

The chain employs TRBV6-5 and TRBJ1-2, with 9 bases aligning to TRBD1. CDR3 length: 16 amino acids. Germline CDR1 reads MNHEY; CDR2 reads SVGAGI. Germline trimming cut 0 bases from V and 4 bases from J; bases unmatched to any gene: 6. CDR3 sequence (DNA): TGTGCCAGCAGTTACTCGAGCGGGACAGGGATCTATGGCTACACCTTC. As protein: CASSYSSGTGIYGYTF.

The count of this clonotype is one. Just one base apart from a much larger clone, this may be a read error. The V call is TRBV7-9, the J call TRBJ1-1; D gene ambiguous. This CDR3 region has 12 residues. V was clipped by 2 bases and J by 4 bases, with 5 bases between them. Looked up from germline, CDR1 is SEHNR and CDR2 is FQNEAQ (reference sequence). The CDR3 sequence: CASSLRGTEAFF. The CDR3 DNA follows: TGTGCCAGCAGCTTACGGGGCACTGAAGCTTTCTTT. The full variable domain, in which reference TRBV7-9 and TRBJ1-1 provide the parts outside the CDR3, is DTGVSQNPRHKITKRGQNVTFRCDPISEHNRLYWYRQTLGQGPEFLTYFQNEAQLEKSRLLSDRFSAERPKGSFSTLEIQRTEQGDSAMYLCASSLRGTEAFFGQGTRLTVV.

This clonotype was counted at least ten times. This rearrangement joins TRBV20-1 to TRBJ2-3; D may correspond to TRBD1 or TRBD2 (7 bases each). The V end was cut by 4 bases, the J end by 1 base, with 15 bases between. The CDR3 consists of 15 residues. In germline, CDR1 is DFQATT, CDR2 SNEGSKA (reference sequence). The CDR3 region is CSATRQGGGTDTQYF. The CDR3 coding sequence is TGCAGTGCTACACGACAGGGAGGGGGCACAGATACGCAGTATTTT.

This clonotype has a count of ten or more. The chain couples TRBV29-1 to TRBJ2-5, with D perhaps assigned TRBD1 or TRBD2 (6 bases each). Germline loops: CDR1 SQVTM, CDR2 ANQGSEA. This CDR3 has 15 amino acids. V was trimmed by 2 bases and J by 4 bases, leaving 17 bases between them. Here the CDR3 reads CSVEPGVSGPETQYF. For the CDR3, the DNA is TGCAGCGTTGAACCAGGGGTTAGCGGCCCAGAGACCCAGTACTTC.

This clonotype appeared many times. This chain uses TRBV12-5 with TRBJ2-1; unclear D gene. The CDR3 runs 15 residues. Trimming took off 1 base at V and 2 bases at J, with 9 bases between the two ends. CDR1 LGHNT and CDR2 FRNRAP come from the germline V gene. CDR3 bases: TGTGCTAGTGGTTTGGGGTCTGGGGCCTACAATGAGCAGTTCTTC. This translates into CASGLGSGAYNEQFF.

The table lists this clonotype with many counts. This chain connects TRBV29-1 to TRBJ1-6, with 8 bases that match TRBD1. J lost 3 bases, V lost 5 bases, and 3 bases had no gene match. The CDR3 has 14 amino acids. In germline, CDR1 is SQVTM, CDR2 ANQGSEA. CDR3 protein: CSVSTGDYNSPLHF. The CDR3 DNA reads as TGCAGCGTTTCGACAGGGGACTATAATTCACCCCTCCACTTT.

This clonotype came up many times. The chain carries TRBV9 and TRBJ2-7; D not resolved. Germline assignment: CDR1 SGDLS and CDR2 YYNGEE. This CDR3 has 15 amino acids. Trimming stripped 3 bases from V and 2 bases from J, with 15 bases between. The CDR3 DNA is TGTGCCAGCAGCGCAAGCGCAGGACGGACCTACGAGCAGTACTTC. Translating gives CASSASAGRTYEQYF.

This clonotype was seen many times. This chain links TRBV7-8 with TRBJ2-3; perhaps TRBD2 as D (5 bases). V lost 3 bases to trimming and J lost 1 base, with 11 bases between them. The CDR3 length is 15 residues. Germline V CDR1 and CDR2: SGHVS, FQNEAQ. The CDR3 DNA is TGTGCCAGCAGCTTGAGGGATGACGGCACAGATACGCAGTATTTT. Amino acids: CASSLRDDGTDTQYF.

This clonotype was observed at least ten times. A junction end diverges from the germline sequence, so it may reflect a read error. V usage is TRBV7-8 and J usage is TRBJ2-1, with no clear D. The germline gives CDR1 SGHVS, CDR2 FQNEAQ. This CDR3 contains 12 residues. The CDR3 spells CASSLEILHFTF. The CDR3 nucleotides read TGTGCCAGCAGCTTAGAGATCCTCCATTTTACGTTC.

Of note for this clonotype: Given a much more abundant clone one base away, this may be a read error. This rearrangement joins TRBV12-3 or TRBV12-4 to TRBJ2-3; no clear D. The V end lost 4 bases, the J end lost 11 bases, and 19 bases lay between the germline ends. The CDR3 runs to 14 residues. CDR3 in amino acids: CASSSLGVTNRQYF. The CDR3 DNA sequence: TGTGCCAGCAGTTCGCTGGGTGTCACGAATAGGCAGTATTTT.

This clonotype was picked up many times. The chain combines TRBV11-2 with TRBJ2-1; D perhaps matches TRBD1 (6 bases). The CDR3 runs to 12 residues. Germline CDR1 SGHAT, CDR2 FQNNGV. Trimming removed 7 bases at V and 10 bases at J, with 14 bases between. CDR3 protein: CASNDWGPEQFF. In nucleotides, the CDR3 is TGTGCCAGCAACGATTGGGGGCCCGAGCAGTTCTTC.

This clonotype was seen only once. Possible read error: a much larger clone is one base away. This chain uses TRBV19 with TRBJ2-1; D is undetermined. The CDR3 totals 19 residues. Trimming took 4 bases from V and 2 from J, leaving 24 bases between them. CDR1 and CDR2 (germline): LNHDA, SQIVND (reference sequence). The CDR3 sequence is CASSKVVVPQARTYNEQFF. Written as DNA, the CDR3 is TGTGCCAGTAGTAAAGTTGTAGTGCCTCAGGCACGAACCTACAATGAGCAGTTCTTC.

This clonotype was picked up many times. This chain links TRBV29-1 with TRBJ2-7; 9 nucleotides align to TRBD1. Germline values: CDR1 SQVTM, CDR2 ANQGSEA. The CDR3 loop spans 13 amino acids. The junction had 0 bases not matched to a gene; V was cut back by 0 bases and J by 3 bases. The CDR3 protein is CSVEEDRGYEQYF. As DNA, the CDR3 is TGCAGCGTTGAAGAGGACAGGGGCTACGAGCAGTACTTC.

In its sample, this clonotype was seen many times. The rearrangement links TRBV29-1 to TRBJ2-3, with a weak D call TRBD2 (5 bases). Trimming stripped 0 bases from V and 8 bases from J, with 15 bases between. CDR1 and CDR2 (germline): SQVTM, ANQGSEA. This CDR3 has 14 residues. DNA of the CDR3: TGCAGCGTTGAAGATAGCCCTAGTGAGGGTACGCAGTATTTT. Encoded protein: CSVEDSPSEGTQYF.

The table lists this clonotype with many counts. The chain couples TRBV3-1 to TRBJ1-1, with D unresolved. CDR1 is LGHDT and CDR2 is YNNKEL in the germline V gene (reference sequence). The CDR3 spans 17 residues. Trimming removed 0 bases at V and 8 bases at J, with 22 bases between. CDR3 in amino acids: CASSQDLAVPPEPEAFF. CDR3 bases: TGTGCCAGCAGCCAAGATCTTGCGGTACCCCCCGAACCCGAAGCTTTCTTT.

This clonotype has more than one count but fewer than ten. The CDR3: CASSLSTLRADGTDTQYF. As DNA, the CDR3 is TGTGCCAGCAGCTTATCCACCCTTAGGGCGGACGGCACAGATACGCAGTATTTT. The V and J genes are TRBV11-2 and TRBJ2-3; D gene ambiguous. The CDR3 extends over 18 amino acids. The V end was cut by 2 bases, the J end by 1 base, with 19 bases between. The V gene's germline CDR1 is SGHAT and CDR2 FQNNGV. The whole variable domain, remainder taken from reference TRBV11-2 and TRBJ2-3, is EAGVAQSPRYKIIEKRQSVAFWCNPISGHATLYWYQQILGQGPKLLIQFQNNGVVDDSQLPKDRFSAERLKGVDSTLKIQPAKLEDSAVYLCASSLSTLRADGTDTQYFGPGTRLTVL.

This clonotype has a count of ten or more. The CDR3 DNA is TGTGCCAGCAGCCCCCACACGGGGGGGAGGCCCTATAGCAATCAGCCCCAGCATTTT. It codes for CASSPHTGGRPYSNQPQHF. The genes are TRBV9 and TRBJ1-5; the D gene is possibly TRBD1 (5 bases). Germline CDR1 and CDR2: SGDLS and YYNGEE. The CDR3 length is 19 residues. Between the trimmed V and J ends, which lost 4 bases and 0 bases, there was a span of 23 bases.